This T cell receptor (beta chain) was obtained from a study of beta chain features in type 1 diabetes. Staining for CD45RO/CCR7/CD25/CD127/CD95/CD27 allowed sorting of CD4+ naive, central memory, regulatory and stem cell-like memory cells. Trimming at V came to 3 bases and at J to 4 bases, leaving 2 bases not matched to a gene. The germline V gene has CDR1 SGHDT and CDR2 YYEEEE. This CDR3 has 14 residues. In this sample, this clone turned up a few times. The target antigen is unknown. What was sequenced were expressed TCRB transcripts, since all of the isolated RNA had been reverse transcribed. Clones were read by immunoSEQ multiplex PCR, and TCRdb kept only the in-frame ones, dropping some. The sample contains around 300,000 clones, 7.5% to 9.5% of which appear only once. Overall study results and limits: Naive, central memory and Treg TCRB repertoires seemed to resemble each other more closely in patients than they did in healthy donors. Unsettled here was the matter of whether HLA type influences TCRB rearrangement.

The sequenced material came from central memory CD4+ T cells from blood. The receptor's source is a young woman in good health. The V call is TRBV5-6, the J call TRBJ1-5, with TRBD1 matching 9 bases. The chain's CDR3 is CASSWGQGNQPQHF. DNA for the CDR3: TGTGCCAGCAGCTGGGGACAGGGAAATCAGCCCCAGCATTTT.